These T cell receptor beta chains were read from a single sample in a study of OX40 agonist ivuxolimab in advanced cancers. Data came from immunoSEQ multiplex PCR; TCRdb stores just in-frame clones and leaves some out. The data show 100,000 to 130,000 clones, more than 85% seen once. Sequences were derived from CD4+ or CD8+ T cells sorted from blood, sampled in a trial of the OX40 agonist ivuxolimab. The receptors come from an adult with an advanced solid tumor such as melanoma, head and neck, liver or kidney cancer. Each CDR3 is given with its conserved first and last residue. A D gene is named only where the DNA matches it firmly. Some rows mark clone size as missing; the rest say once, few, many or name a class of expanded clone.

v_gene,d_gene,j_gene,abundance,CDR3aa,CDR3nt
TRBV6-1,TRBD1,TRBJ2-5,-,CASRETGGLSKTQYF,TGTGCCAGCAGAGAGACAGGGGGCTTGAGTAAGACCCAGTACTTC
TRBV27,-,TRBJ1-4,-,CASSPSGNEKLFF,TGTGCCAGCAGTCCTTCCGGGAATGAAAAACTGTTTTTT
TRBV28,TRBD2,TRBJ2-5,-,CASSLLAGNQETQYF,TGTGCCAGCAGTTTGCTAGCGGGCAACCAAGAGACCCAGTACTTC
TRBV7-2,-,TRBJ1-2,once,CASSAGTGQGYTF,TGTGCCAGCAGCGCAGGGACCGGGCAGGGCTACACCTTC
TRBV5-1,TRBD1,TRBJ1-4,-,CASSVRDSGWGNEKLFF,TGCGCCAGCAGCGTTAGGGACAGCGGATGGGGAAATGAAAAACTGTTTTTT
TRBV11-3,-,TRBJ2-2,once,CASSPIAAARGTNTGELFF,TGTGCCAGCAGCCCCATAGCCGCCGCACGGGGGACTAACACCGGGGAGCTGTTTTTT
TRBV27,TRBD2,TRBJ2-1,-,CASSSGLAGYSEQFF,TGTGCCAGCAGTTCGGGACTAGCGGGATATTCTGAGCAGTTCTTC
TRBV28,-,TRBJ1-2,-,CASSLDGADYGYTF,TGTGCCAGCAGTTTGGACGGGGCAGACTATGGCTACACCTTC
TRBV5-6,TRBD2,TRBJ2-7,-,CASSSGTSGRVVGQYF,TGTGCCAGCAGTTCCGGGACTAGCGGGAGAGTAGTCGGGCAGTACTTC
TRBV5-1,-,TRBJ1-1,-,CASSYERSDVGAFF,TGCGCCAGCAGCTATGAGCGGAGCGACGTCGGAGCTTTCTTT
TRBV7-9,-,TRBJ2-7,-,CASSLLQRYEQYF,TGTGCCAGCAGCCTCTTACAGCGCTACGAGCAGTACTTC
TRBV5-8,-,TRBJ1-2,-,CASSLTGKPNYGYTF,TGTGCCAGCAGCTTGACGGGGAAGCCTAACTATGGCTACACCTTC
TRBV18,TRBD1,TRBJ1-4,-,CASSPGTGQEKLFF,TGTGCCAGCTCACCGGGGACAGGGCAAGAAAAACTGTTTTTT
TRBV5-1,TRBD2,TRBJ2-5,-,CASSLVASGRETQYF,TGCGCCAGCAGCTTGGTGGCTAGCGGGAGGGAGACCCAGTACTTC
TRBV29-1,-,TRBJ1-4,-,CSVGSENEKLFF,TGCAGCGTTGGGTCGGAAAATGAAAAACTGTTTTTT
TRBV28,-,TRBJ2-6,-,CASKDGGPGANVLTF,TGTGCCAGCAAGGATGGTGGGCCTGGGGCCAACGTCCTGACTTTC
TRBV6-5,-,TRBJ2-3,-,CASSYTSYGTDTQYF,TGTGCCAGCAGTTACACGTCTTATGGCACAGATACGCAGTATTTT
TRBV7-9,-,TRBJ1-4,once,CASSLGGRTNEKLFF,TGTGCCAGCAGCTTAGGTGGGAGGACTAATGAAAAACTGTTTTTT
TRBV28,TRBD1,TRBJ1-4,once,CASSSRKTGLIEKLFF,TGTGCCAGCAGTTCCCGTAAGACAGGGTTAATTGAAAAACTGTTTTTT